This TCR beta chain was identified during a study of blood T cell repertoires in COVID-19. The trim removed 5 bases at V and 2 bases at J, leaving 2 bases unmatched. Germline assignment: CDR1 KGHSH and CDR2 LQKENI. The CDR3 loop spans 15 amino acids. The age range of participants was 18 to 89 years, with residence in about two dozen US areas. Donors were grouped by their self-reported clinical history. For recovered donors of Cohort 3, there were two negative PCRs, clearance, or symptom resolution. Profiled with immunoSEQ multiplex PCR; TCRdb holds only in-frame clones, not every one. The sample records around 390,000 clones, more than 75% being singletons.

Sequencing used PBMCs or T cells enriched from blood (not recorded which). The sequence was obtained from a woman aged 45-60 years who had recovered from COVID-19. The chain uses TRBV18 and TRBJ1-6, with 8 bases matching TRBD1. The CDR3 coding sequence is TGTGCCAGCTCAAAACAGGGGGCCTATAATTCACCCCTCCACTTT. Translation gives CASSKQGAYNSPLHF.